This T cell receptor beta chain originates from a study of cytomegalovirus exposure and HLA in healthy donors. Germline values: CDR1 MNHEY, CDR2 SMNVEV (reference sequence). The CDR3 runs to 13 residues. V dropped 5 bases and J dropped 3; count of bases not matched to a gene: 4. PCR amplification relied on 60 Vbeta primers (plus 13 Jbeta primers). TCRdb keeps only in-frame clones here, not all; method: immunoSEQ multiplex PCR. The sample lists tens of thousands of clones, approximately 81% occurring once. The sequencing sample was made of PBMCs. The genes are TRBV27 and TRBJ2-7; 7 positions match TRBD1. The receptor was isolated from a woman in her 40s in good health and CMV-seropositive. CDR3 region: CASSLTGDYEQYF. The CDR3, as DNA: TGTGCCAGCAGTCTAACAGGGGACTACGAGCAGTACTTC.